Presented here are 23 T cell receptor beta chains from one specimen sequenced in a study of cytomegalovirus exposure and HLA in healthy donors. Primers: 60 Vbeta forward and 13 Jbeta reverse. Method: immunoSEQ multiplex PCR; TCRdb's copy keeps in-frame clones and lacks some. Of more than 120,000 clones in the sample, around 86% were seen once. Material: PBMCs. These receptors all stem from a woman younger than 45 in good health and CMV-seronegative.

The rearrangement links TRBV7-8 to TRBJ2-5; a possible D gene is TRBD1 (6 bases). The CDR3 is 13 amino acids. CDR1 and CDR2 from the germline V gene are SGHVS and FQNEAQ. With 5 bases removed from V and 2 bases from J, the gap between germline ends came to 9 bases. The CDR3 sequence: CASSHRVQETQYF. The CDR3 DNA follows: TGTGCCAGCAGCCACAGGGTACAAGAGACCCAGTACTTC. The complete variable domain, with remaining parts taken from reference TRBV7-8 and TRBJ2-5, reads GAGVSQSPRYKVAKRGQDVALRCDPISGHVSLFWYQQALGQGPEFLTYFQNEAQLDKSGLPSDRFFAERPEGSVSTLKIQRTQQEDSAVYLCASSHRVQETQYFGPGTRLLVL.

This chain uses TRBV9 with TRBJ2-5; D uncertain. This CDR3 contains 13 residues. Germline V gene lookup returns CDR1 SGDLS and CDR2 YYNGEE. Trimming stripped 3 bases from V and 3 bases from J, with 9 bases between. CDR3 sequence (DNA): TGTGCCAGCAGCGGGAGTTCTAAAGAGACCCAGTACTTC. Translating it yields CASSGSSKETQYF.

This chain connects TRBV6-1 to TRBJ1-3; D is unclear. In germline, CDR1 is MNHNS, CDR2 SASEGT. This CDR3 has 15 residues. The V end lost 1 base, the J end lost 4 bases, and 11 bases lay between the germline ends. CDR3 sequence: CASSEELAPGNTIYF. The CDR3 DNA follows: TGTGCCAGCAGTGAAGAGTTGGCACCGGGAAACACCATATATTTT.

This clone was picked up many times. The gene calls are TRBV18 and TRBJ1-1, with TRBD1 identical over 7 bases. This CDR3 is built from 13 residues. The V and J ends lost 10 bases and 5 bases, in that order; junction bases with no gene match: 10. CDR1 KGHSH and CDR2 LQKENI come from the germline V gene. The CDR3 DNA sequence: TGTGCCACCAAACCACAGGGGAGGACTGAAGCTTTCTTT. Translating gives CATKPQGRTEAFF.

Here the CDR3 DNA reads TGTGCCAGCAGCTTAGTATCCAGGGGAGACACCATATATTTT. Encoded protein: CASSLVSRGDTIYF. The chain uses TRBV7-2 and TRBJ1-3; D perhaps matches TRBD1 (6 bases). This CDR3 is built from 14 residues. With 1 base removed from V and 8 bases from J, the gap between germline ends came to 12 bases. Germline CDR1 reads SGHTA; CDR2 reads FQGNSA.

V gene TRBV10-1 combines with J gene TRBJ2-5, with D perhaps matching TRBD2 (5 bases). The CDR3 length is 14 residues. V lost 3 bases and J lost 2, with 10 bases in between. Germline V gene sequence: CDR1 WNHNN, CDR2 SYGVQD (reference sequence). CDR3 nucleotides: TGCGCCAGCAGTGACCGGGGTGGGCAAGAGACCCAGTACTTC. Amino acid sequence: CASSDRGGQETQYF.

The chain carries TRBV15 and TRBJ2-6; 8 nucleotides match TRBD2. V lost 0 bases, J lost 2 bases, and 3 bases stayed unmatched. The CDR3 spans 17 residues. Germline V gives CDR1 LNHNV, CDR2 YYDKDF (reference sequence). This CDR3 is CATSRERGAAGANVLTF. CDR3 sequence (DNA): TGTGCCACCAGCAGAGAGCGGGGGGCGGCTGGGGCCAACGTCCTGACTTTC. Using reference TRBV15 and TRBJ2-6 for the parts outside the CDR3, the full variable domain is DAMVIQNPRYQVTQFGKPVTLSCSQTLNHNVMYWYQQKSSQAPKLLFHYYDKDFNNEADTPDNFQSRRPNTSFCFLDIRSPGLGDTAMYLCATSRERGAAGANVLTFGAGSRLTVL.

The rearrangement uses TRBV19 and TRBJ1-4; unclear D gene. The V end was cut by 3 bases, the J end by 7 bases, with 12 bases between. This CDR3 is 14 amino acids long. Looked up from germline, CDR1 is LNHDA and CDR2 is SQIVND (reference sequence). CDR3 nucleotide sequence: TGTGCCAGTAGTATGGCGCAGAGGGTTGAAAAACTGTTTTTT. This gives the protein CASSMAQRVEKLFF.

This clone was observed a handful of times. This chain joins TRBV6-5 and TRBJ1-5; D gene uncertain. With 6 bases removed from V and 0 bases from J, the gap between germline ends came to 12 bases. The CDR3 is 15 amino acids. Germline CDR1 and CDR2: MNHEY and SVGAGI. CDR3 sequence reads: CASRAVALSNQPQHF. The DNA for the CDR3 is TGTGCCAGCAGGGCGGTTGCTCTTAGCAATCAGCCCCAGCATTTT.

The V gene is TRBV9, the J gene TRBJ2-1, with D unclear. From germline, CDR1 is SGDLS and CDR2 YYNGEE. The CDR3 spans 16 residues. Between the trimmed V and J ends, which lost 4 bases and 0 bases, there was a span of 14 bases. CDR3 coding DNA: TGTGCCAGCAGCCCAAGGTCCTCAGGCTCCTACAATGAGCAGTTCTTC. Amino acids: CASSPRSSGSYNEQFF.

This sequence joins TRBV2 and TRBJ1-2, with D possibly TRBD1 on 5 matching bases. Germline V CDR1 and CDR2: SNHLY, FYNNEI. The length of the CDR3 is 14 residues. V lost 7 bases to trimming and J lost 0 bases, with 12 bases between them. The CDR3 spells CASTLGAANYGYTF. The DNA of the CDR3 is TGTGCCAGCACCCTAGGGGCCGCTAACTATGGCTACACCTTC.

The chain employs TRBV7-8 and TRBJ1-5; TRBD1 matches 12 bases. Germline loops: CDR1 SGHVS, CDR2 FQNEAQ. V was pared by 2 bases and J by 5 bases, with 10 bases of the junction left unmatched. This CDR3 comprises 18 residues. The CDR3 bases are TGTGCCAGCAGCTTAAACATACCGGGACAGGGGGCCTATCAGCCCCAGCATTTT. As protein: CASSLNIPGQGAYQPQHF.

The rearrangement joins TRBV9 to TRBJ1-2; the match to TRBD1 covers 7 bases. This CDR3 comprises 14 residues. CDR1 SGDLS and CDR2 YYNGEE come from the germline V gene. Trimming cost V 0 bases and J 7 bases; bases outside gene matches: 6. CDR3 region: CASSVVTGVGGYTF. The CDR3 DNA reads as TGTGCCAGCAGCGTAGTTACAGGGGTCGGTGGCTACACCTTC.

The chain recombines TRBV5-5 with TRBJ1-3; D gene ambiguous. The CDR3 length is 14 residues. The germline CDR1 and CDR2 sequences are SGHKS and YYEKEE (reference sequence). The ends were cut back, 1 base at V and 8 bases at J, with 13 bases in the middle. Here the CDR3 reads CASSLSGRGDTIYF. As DNA, the CDR3 is TGTGCCAGCAGCTTGTCAGGACGGGGAGACACCATATATTTT.

The rearrangement links TRBV19 to TRBJ1-1; weak D call: TRBD1 (6 bases). The CDR3 covers 12 residues. From germline, CDR1 is LNHDA and CDR2 SQIVND (reference sequence). Trimming stripped 5 bases from V and 5 bases from J, with 9 bases between. CDR3 loop: CASSPGVTEAFF. The CDR3 bases are TGTGCCAGTAGTCCAGGGGTTACTGAAGCTTTCTTT.

The chain employs TRBV10-1 and TRBJ2-3; TRBD2 matches 8 bases. The CDR3 runs to 17 residues. V trimming: 3 bases; J trimming: 3 bases; junction bases outside the gene matches: 11. CDR1 and CDR2 (germline): WNHNN, SYGVQD (reference sequence). CDR3 protein: CASSDGGSGGFTDTQYF. The CDR3 nucleotides read TGCGCCAGCAGTGACGGAGGAAGCGGGGGATTTACAGATACGCAGTATTTT.

The CDR3 here is CASSFGQGGGYTF. The CDR3, as DNA: TGCGCCAGCAGCTTTGGACAGGGTGGTGGCTACACCTTC. The rearrangement uses TRBV5-1 and TRBJ1-2, with 8 bases lining up with TRBD1. V shed 2 bases, J shed 7 bases, and the junction held 4 bases outside the gene matches. Germline CDR1 and CDR2: SGHRS and YFSETQ. The CDR3 is 13 amino acids.

V is TRBV30 and J is TRBJ1-6; the D is unclear. V lost 1 base to trimming and J lost 0 bases, with 10 bases between them. The CDR3 consists of 16 residues. Germline lookup yields CDR1 GTSNPN and CDR2 SVGIG (reference sequence). This chain's CDR3 is CAWSDARSSYNSPLHF. CDR3 DNA sequence: TGTGCCTGGAGTGATGCAAGGAGCTCCTATAATTCACCCCTCCACTTT.

The rearrangement links TRBV7-9 to TRBJ1-2; D is unclear. The germline V and J ends were trimmed by 8 bases and 1 base, with 5 bases remaining between them. Germline V gene lookup returns CDR1 SEHNR and CDR2 FQNEAQ (reference sequence). The CDR3 totals 11 residues. The CDR3 DNA reads as TGTGCCAGCGGGCTTAACTATGGCTACACCTTC. This codes for CASGLNYGYTF.

The chain has TRBV18 and TRBJ2-1, with 9 nucleotides matching TRBD2. Germline assignment: CDR1 KGHSH and CDR2 LQKENI. The CDR3 length is 18 residues. V lost 5 bases, J lost 7 bases, and 18 bases stayed unmatched. Here the CDR3 DNA reads TGTGCCAGCTCAATAGTTCGCGGGAGGGCCGGCACCGTTAATGAGCAGTTCTTC. This encodes CASSIVRGRAGTVNEQFF.

This clone occurred once. The V gene is TRBV4-3, the J gene TRBJ2-5, with 10 bases lining up with TRBD2. V trimming: 1 base; J trimming: 7 bases; junction bases outside the gene matches: 12. The CDR3 spans 17 residues. The germline gives CDR1 LGHNA, CDR2 YSLEER. This CDR3 reads CASSQVGLAGVGSTQYF. As DNA, the CDR3 is TGCGCCAGCAGCCAAGTGGGGCTAGCGGGGGTCGGTTCGACCCAGTACTTC.

The J gene is TRBJ1-2, the V gene TRBV7-2; 9 nucleotides align to TRBD1. The trim removed 2 bases at V and 4 bases at J, leaving 5 bases unmatched. CDR1 SGHTA and CDR2 FQGNSA come from the germline V gene. The CDR3 length is 15 residues. The CDR3 DNA reads TGTGCCAGCAGCTTAACCGGACAGGGGCCCTATGGCTACACCTTC. This gives the protein CASSLTGQGPYGYTF.

The chain employs TRBV19 and TRBJ1-2, with 8 positions matching TRBD1. The CDR3 extends over 15 amino acids. The germline CDR1 and CDR2 sequences are LNHDA and SQIVND (reference sequence). J lost 1 base, V lost 4 bases, and 5 bases had no gene match. The CDR3 here is CASSTDRGFNYGYTF. CDR3 DNA: TGTGCCAGTAGTACCGACAGGGGATTTAACTATGGCTACACCTTC.